The present TCR beta chain was sequenced within a study of blood T cell repertoires in COVID-19. The wider study: Whether acute or convalescent, the COVID-19 samples came from the United States, Italy and Spain.

The CDR3 extends over 15 amino acids. The trim removed 4 bases at V and 4 bases at J, leaving 6 bases unmatched. Germline CDR1 is MNHEY and CDR2 is SMNVEV (reference sequence). Participants were aged about 18 to 90 years, lived in 24 US areas, and enrolled virtually. Cohort placement rested on clinical history that participants reported themselves. Two negative PCRs, clearance, or symptom resolution were required of recovered Cohort 3 donors. Profiling relied on immunoSEQ multiplex PCR, and the TCRdb table lists in-frame clones only, not all of them. The profile shows around 270,000 clones, roughly 85% of them singletons.

This TCR came from a woman younger than 45 who had recovered from COVID-19. The chain joins TRBV27 to TRBJ2-5; 10 nucleotides match TRBD2. Sample: PBMCs or T cells enriched from blood (not recorded which). The CDR3 sequence: CASSSSSGGRETQYF. The CDR3 DNA is TGTGCCAGCAGTTCATCTAGCGGGGGAAGAGAGACCCAGTACTTC.